The source of this T cell receptor (beta chain) is a study of blood T cell repertoires in COVID-19. Categorization into cohorts depended on clinical history that participants reported. Some clones are missing from TCRdb's copy, which holds only in-frame ones; the method was immunoSEQ multiplex PCR. In the table there are around 280,000 clones, roughly 90% of which are singletons. CDR3 length: 14 residues. Between the trimmed V and J ends, which lost 4 bases and 1 base, there was a span of 11 bases. Germline V gene lookup returns CDR1 MGHRA and CDR2 YSYEKL. The receptor's source is a woman aged 18-30 years with acute COVID-19. The sequenced sample was PBMCs or T cells enriched from blood (not recorded which). The V call is TRBV4-1, the J call TRBJ2-7; D is possibly TRBD2 (6 bases). The CDR3 DNA reads as TGCGCCAGCAGCCCCCTAAGCGGGTCCTACGAGCAGTACTTC. Residues: CASSPLSGSYEQYF.